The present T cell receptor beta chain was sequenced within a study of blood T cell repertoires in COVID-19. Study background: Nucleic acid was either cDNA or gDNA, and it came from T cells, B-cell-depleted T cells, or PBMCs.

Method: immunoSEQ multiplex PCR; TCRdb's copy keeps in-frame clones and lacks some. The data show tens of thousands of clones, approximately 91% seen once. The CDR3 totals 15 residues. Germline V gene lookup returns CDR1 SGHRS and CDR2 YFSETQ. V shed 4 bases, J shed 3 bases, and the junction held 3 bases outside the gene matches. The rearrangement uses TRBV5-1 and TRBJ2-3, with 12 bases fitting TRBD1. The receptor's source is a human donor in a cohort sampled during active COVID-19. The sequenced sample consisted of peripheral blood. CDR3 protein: CASSRDRGRTDTQYF. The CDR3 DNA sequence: TGCGCCAGCAGCCGGGACAGGGGGCGAACAGATACGCAGTATTTT.